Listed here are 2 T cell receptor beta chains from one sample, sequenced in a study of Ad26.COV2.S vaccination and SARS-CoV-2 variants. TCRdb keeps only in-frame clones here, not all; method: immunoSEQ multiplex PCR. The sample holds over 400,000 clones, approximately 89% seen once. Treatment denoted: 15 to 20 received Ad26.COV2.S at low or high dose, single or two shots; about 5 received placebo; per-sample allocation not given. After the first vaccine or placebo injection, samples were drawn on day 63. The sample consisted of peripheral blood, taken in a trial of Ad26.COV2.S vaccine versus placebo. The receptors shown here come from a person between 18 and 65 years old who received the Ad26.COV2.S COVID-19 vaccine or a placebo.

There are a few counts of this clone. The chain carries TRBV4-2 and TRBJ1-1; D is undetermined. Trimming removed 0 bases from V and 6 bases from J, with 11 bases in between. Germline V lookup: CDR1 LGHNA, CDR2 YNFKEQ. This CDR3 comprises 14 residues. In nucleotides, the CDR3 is TGTGCCAGCAGCCAAGACCCGACCTATGCTGAAGCTTTCTTT. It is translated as CASSQDPTYAEAFF.

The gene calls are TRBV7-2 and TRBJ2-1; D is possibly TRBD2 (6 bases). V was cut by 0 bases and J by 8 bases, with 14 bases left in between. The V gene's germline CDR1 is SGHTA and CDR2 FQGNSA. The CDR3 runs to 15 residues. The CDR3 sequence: CASSLAAEGVHEQFF. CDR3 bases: TGTGCCAGCAGCTTAGCGGCGGAGGGAGTCCATGAGCAGTTCTTC.